This is a list of T cell receptor beta chains from one sample in a study of vaccination and CD4 T cells after COVID-19. From the PCR reads, TCRdb called clonotypes with MiXCR, one entry per CDR3 protein. The sample lists 7,000 to 9,000 distinct CDR3 sequences; over 40% were seen once. Which antigens these TCRs recognize remains unknown. The sequencing sample was made of CD4+ T cells from blood, cultured in vitro. These receptors all come from a human donor in good health. Both conserved end residues are part of each CDR3. The D gene is left open where the match is weak. Size values are once, few and many counts, or a class for expanded clones, and some rows have none.

>TRBV21-1|TRBJ2-5|.|.
TGTGCCAGCAGCAAAGAAGTGGCGGGAGGGAGGGTTGAGACCCAGTACTTC
CASSKEVAGGRVETQYF
>TRBV25-1|TRBJ1-2|.|.
TGTGCCAGCCCCCTTCCACGGGGGAGCGATTATGGCTACACCTTC
CASPLPRGSDYGYTF
>TRBV6-1|TRBJ2-7|.|.
TGTGCCAGCAGTGTCAGCTCCTACGAGCAGTACTTC
CASSVSSYEQYF
>TRBV3-1|TRBJ2-2|.|.
TGTGCCAGCAAGTCGGCCGGGGAGCTGTTTTTT
CASKSAGELFF
>TRBV28|TRBJ2-7|TRBD2|.
TGTGCCAGCAGTTTAAAGCGGGGGGTTTACGAGCAGTACTTC
CASSLKRGVYEQYF
>TRBV27|TRBJ1-1|.|few
TGTGCCAGCAGTACTCTGTTTGAAGCTTTCTTT
CASSTLFEAFF
>TRBV6-5|TRBJ2-1|TRBD2|.
TGTGCCAGCAGTTATCTTACCGGGGGACGGACTAGCGGGAGGCCCTCCTACAATGAGCAGTTCTTC
CASSYLTGGRTSGRPSYNEQFF
>TRBV7-9|TRBJ2-1|TRBD2|.
TGTGCCAGCAGCTTAAGAGGGGCGCGGGAGGCGCCCTACAATGAGCAGTTCTTC
CASSLRGAREAPYNEQFF
>TRBV7-2|TRBJ1-2|.|.
TGTGCCAGCAGCCCCCTTGGTGCAGGGATAGGAGGCTACACCTTC
CASSPLGAGIGGYTF
>TRBV18|TRBJ1-1|.|.
TGTGCCAGCTCAACGTCAGTGGAGCGGGGGAAAGCTTTCTTT
CASSTSVERGKAFF
>TRBV19|TRBJ1-2|.|few
TGTGCCAGTAGTTTAAACGACAGAATCTATGGCTACACCTTC
CASSLNDRIYGYTF
>TRBV19|TRBJ1-6|.|few
TGTGCCAGTAAGACAAGGGGGGATTCACCCCTCCACTTT
CASKTRGDSPLHF
>TRBV7-2|TRBJ2-3|.|.
TGTGCCAGCAGCGTAAGACGGGATTCCTGGGGGGATAGCACAGATACGCAGTATTTT
CASSVRRDSWGDSTDTQYF
>TRBV20-1|TRBJ1-5|.|few
TGCAGTGCTCGTCAAGCAGGGTATCAGCCCCAGCATTTT
CSARQAGYQPQHF
>TRBV30|TRBJ1-2|.|once
TGTGCCTGGAGCGCCACGACCCGCTATGGCTACACCTTC
CAWSATTRYGYTF
>TRBV12-3/TRBV12-4|TRBJ1-2|.|.
TGTGCCAGCAGTTCGGGCAGCCTTAACTATGGCTACACCTTC
CASSSGSLNYGYTF
>TRBV20-1|TRBJ2-3|.|large
TGCAGTGCTGGCCGGAGGGCGGCGTTTAGCACAGATACGCAGTATTTT
CSAGRRAAFSTDTQYF
>TRBV7-8|TRBJ1-2|.|few
TGTGCCAGCAGCGTCAGGGATCCCGGCTATGGCTACACCTTC
CASSVRDPGYGYTF
>TRBV11-2|TRBJ1-1|TRBD1|.
TGTGCCAGCAGCTTCTCAGGGGGCACTGAAGCTTTCTTT
CASSFSGGTEAFF
>TRBV6-2/TRBV6-3|TRBJ2-2|.|few
TGTGCCAGCTTGGGACAGAACACCGGGGAGCTGTTTTTT
CASLGQNTGELFF
>TRBV10-3|TRBJ1-1|.|few
TGTGCCATCCGGAGCGGGGTCTTGAACACTGAAGCTTTCTTT
CAIRSGVLNTEAFF
>TRBV20-1|TRBJ2-5|.|.
TGCAGTGCTGGACAGACACGACAGATGCAAGAGACCCAGTACTTC
CSAGQTRQMQETQYF
>TRBV30|TRBJ1-2|.|.
TGTGCCTCCAGCGCTCGAGGGGGGCTTGGCTACACCTTC
CASSARGGLGYTF